This T cell receptor beta chain was identified during a study of blood T cells in healthy people across ages. Study-level information: Template switching retrieved approximately one barcoded beta molecule for each two T cells.

The use of a sample-barcoded 5' primer and a J-beta primer mix characterized a second PCR of roughly 7 to 12 cycles. TCRdb reprocessed the 5' RACE reads with MiXCR, giving one entry per CDR3 protein. This sample yields 1.8 million or so distinct CDR3 sequences, of which roughly two fifths are seen a single time; 23% belongs to the top ten. This clonotype was seen many times. The antigen is not known. Donors each provided 9.5 to 10 milliliters of peripheral blood. Study findings and constraints: Roughly linear age-related decline in beta diversity appeared, significant by age about 40. Estimated diversity across one million T cells was deemed an underestimate.

The sample was blood. This sequence originates from a human donor in good health.

CDR3 nucleotide sequence: TGCAGCGTTGAAGTAGGCCTAGCGACCACAGATACGCAGTATTTT. Protein sequence: CSVEVGLATTDTQYF. The chain links TRBV29-1 to TRBJ2-3, with D perhaps matching TRBD2 (6 bases). V lost 1 base and J lost 2, with 13 bases in between. CDR3 length: 15 amino acids. Germline CDR1 SQVTM, CDR2 ANQGSEA.